This TCR beta chain is drawn from a study of blood T cell repertoires in COVID-19. Authors' analysis steps: It was from reference gene primer amplification that nucleated cell counts were estimated. Clones were sequenced by immunoSEQ multiplex PCR, and TCRdb holds only the in-frame ones, with some missing. V, J and clone size are those of that table, while D and trimming were read from the DNA. The sample yields 220,000 or so clones, around 82% seen once. The V gene's germline CDR1 is DFQATT and CDR2 SNEGSKA (reference sequence). V shed 1 base and J shed 5 bases, with 4 bases lying between them. The CDR3 runs to 11 residues.

The sequenced material came from peripheral blood. The rearrangement links TRBV20-1 to TRBJ2-3; D unclear. The source is a woman in her seventies with acute or convalescent COVID-19. DNA of the CDR3: TGCAGTGCTAGAGTTCGAGATACGCAGTATTTT. Residues: CSARVRDTQYF.